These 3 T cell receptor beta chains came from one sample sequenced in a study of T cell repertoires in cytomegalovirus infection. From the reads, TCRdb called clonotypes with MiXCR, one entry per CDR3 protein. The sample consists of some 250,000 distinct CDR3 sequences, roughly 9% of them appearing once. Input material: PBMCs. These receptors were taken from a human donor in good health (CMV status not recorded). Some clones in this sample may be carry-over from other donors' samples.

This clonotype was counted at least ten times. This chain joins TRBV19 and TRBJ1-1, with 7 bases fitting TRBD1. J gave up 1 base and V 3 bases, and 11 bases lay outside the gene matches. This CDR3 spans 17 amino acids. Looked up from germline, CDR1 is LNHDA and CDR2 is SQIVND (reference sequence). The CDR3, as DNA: TGTGCCAGTAGTATGGGGAGCGCGGGACAGAAGAACACTGAAGCTTTCTTT. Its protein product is CASSMGSAGQKNTEAFF.

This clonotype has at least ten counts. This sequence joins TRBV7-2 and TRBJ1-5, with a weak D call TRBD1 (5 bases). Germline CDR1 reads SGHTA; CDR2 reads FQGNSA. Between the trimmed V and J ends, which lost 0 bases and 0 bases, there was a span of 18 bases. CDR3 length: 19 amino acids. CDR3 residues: CASSLAPARGAYSNQPQHF. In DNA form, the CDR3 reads TGTGCCAGCAGCTTAGCCCCGGCGAGGGGAGCATATAGCAATCAGCCCCAGCATTTT.

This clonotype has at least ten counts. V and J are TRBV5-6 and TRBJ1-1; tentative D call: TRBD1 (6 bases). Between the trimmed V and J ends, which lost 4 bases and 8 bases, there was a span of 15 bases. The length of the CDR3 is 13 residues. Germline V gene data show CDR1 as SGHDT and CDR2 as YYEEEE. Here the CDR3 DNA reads TGTGCCAGCAGCCCGGACAGACGTGGGGAAGCTTTCTTT. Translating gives CASSPDRRGEAFF.